The 8 T cell receptor beta chains below all came from one sample that was sequenced in a study of T cell repertoires in cytomegalovirus infection. TCRdb independently ran MiXCR on the reads; one entry per CDR3 protein. The sample includes almost 90,000 distinct CDR3 sequences, less than 30% of them seen just once. These receptors have no identified antigens. Specimen: CD8+ T cells from cultured PBMCs, collected from culture after CMV antigen stimulation. All receptors come from a human donor in good health (CMV status not recorded). Some clones in this sample may be carry-over from other donors' samples.

CDR3 protein: CAIGGQGEISYEQYF. Here the CDR3 DNA reads TGTGCCATCGGGGGACAGGGGGAGATCTCCTACGAGCAGTACTTC. V gene TRBV10-3 combines with J gene TRBJ2-7; TRBD1 matches at 11 bases. CDR3 size: 15 residues. CDR1 and CDR2 (germline): ENHRY, SYGVKD. J lost 0 bases, V lost 8 bases, and 6 bases had no gene match.

The CDR3 region has the DNA TGTGCCAGCAGCGAAATAGCGGGGGCCGACACCGGGGAGCTGTTTTTT. It encodes CASSEIAGADTGELFF. The J gene is TRBJ2-2, the V gene TRBV7-2; TRBD2 matches at 9 bases. The ends lost 5 bases at V and 3 bases at J; junction bases unmatched: 7. The CDR3 contains 16 residues. Germline CDR1 reads SGHTA; CDR2 reads FQGNSA.

This clonotype was detected only a few times. The chain has TRBV13 and TRBJ1-5; a weak D match, TRBD1 (5 bases). Between the trimmed V and J ends, which lost 0 bases and 5 bases, there was a span of 8 bases. The CDR3 is made up of 14 amino acids. Germline loops: CDR1 PRHDT, CDR2 FYEKMQ (reference sequence). The CDR3 is CASSLGQGYQPQHF. CDR3 nucleotides: TGTGCCAGCAGCTTAGGTCAGGGCTATCAGCCCCAGCATTTT.

The chain couples TRBV7-1 to TRBJ2-7; 10 nucleotides align to TRBD1. TRBV7-1 is annotated as an ORF whose role is uncertain. The junction had 5 bases not matched to a gene; V was cut back by 9 bases and J by 6 bases. This CDR3 comprises 12 residues. CDR3 sequence: CASGGDRGEQYF. CDR3 DNA: TGTGCCAGTGGGGGGGACAGGGGCGAGCAGTACTTC.

The table lists this clonotype with a few counts. V usage is TRBV6-1 and J usage is TRBJ2-7, with 8 positions matching TRBD1. The CDR3 contains 16 residues. V dropped 5 bases and J dropped 5; count of bases not matched to a gene: 14. CDR1 and CDR2 (germline): MNHNS, SASEGT. Written as DNA, the CDR3 is TGTGCCAGCAGTTCTGGCACCGGGACAGGCACCAACGAGCAGTACTTC. Protein: CASSSGTGTGTNEQYF.

This clonotype was counted ten times or more. The chain joins TRBV7-9 to TRBJ2-3; D perhaps matches TRBD2 (5 bases). The CDR3 is 16 residues long. V lost 5 bases and J lost 3, with 18 bases in between. The germline V gene has CDR1 SEHNR and CDR2 FQNEAQ (reference sequence). In nucleotides, the CDR3 is TGTGCCAGCAGCCCAACTCGCGAGGGATGGACAGATACGCAGTATTTT. Translating gives CASSPTREGWTDTQYF.

As concerns this clonotype: Just one base apart from a much larger clone, this may be a read error. This chain links TRBV12-3 or TRBV12-4 with TRBJ1-3; unclear D gene. CDR3 length: 14 amino acids. CDR3 loop: CVSQKGHSGNTIYF. CDR3 DNA: TGTGTCAGTCAAAAGGGTCACTCTGGAAACACCATATATTTT.

CDR3 loop: CASSLGTGSYNEQFF. CDR3 sequence (DNA): TGTGCCAGCAGTTTAGGGACAGGGTCCTACAATGAGCAGTTCTTC. The chain couples TRBV28 to TRBJ2-1; 9 bases match TRBD1. This CDR3 is 15 amino acids long. Germline-derived CDR1 and CDR2 are MDHEN and SYDVKM. V lost 2 bases to trimming and J lost 1 base; unmatched junction nucleotides: 0.